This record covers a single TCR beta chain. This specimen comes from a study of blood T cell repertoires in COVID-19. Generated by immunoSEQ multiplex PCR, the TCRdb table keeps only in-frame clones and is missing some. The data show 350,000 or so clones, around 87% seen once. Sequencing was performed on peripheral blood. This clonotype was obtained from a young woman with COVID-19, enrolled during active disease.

The CDR3 is CASSEGVGPGNTIYF. The DNA of the CDR3 is TGTGCCAGCAGTGAGGGAGTGGGCCCGGGAAACACCATATATTTT. This chain joins TRBV6-1 and TRBJ1-3; D unclear. V lost 3 bases and J lost 4, with 13 bases in between. The CDR3 length is 15 residues. Germline loops: CDR1 MNHNS, CDR2 SASEGT.